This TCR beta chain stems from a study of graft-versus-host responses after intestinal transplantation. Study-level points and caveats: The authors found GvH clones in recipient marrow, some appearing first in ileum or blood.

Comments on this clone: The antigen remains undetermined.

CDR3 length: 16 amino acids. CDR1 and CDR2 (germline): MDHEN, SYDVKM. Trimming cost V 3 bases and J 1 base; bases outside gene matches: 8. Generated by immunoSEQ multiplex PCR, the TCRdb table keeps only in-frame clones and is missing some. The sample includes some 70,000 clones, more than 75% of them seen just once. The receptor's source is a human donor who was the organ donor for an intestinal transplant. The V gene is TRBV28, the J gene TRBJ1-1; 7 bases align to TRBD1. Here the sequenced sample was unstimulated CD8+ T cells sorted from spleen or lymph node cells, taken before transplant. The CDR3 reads CASSFAAGQANTEAFF. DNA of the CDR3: TGTGCCAGCAGTTTTGCTGCTGGACAGGCGAACACTGAAGCTTTCTTT. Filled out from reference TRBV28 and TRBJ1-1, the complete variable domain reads DVKVTQSSRYLVKRTGEKVFLECVQDMDHENMFWYRQDPGLGLRLIYFSYDVKMKEKGDIPEGYSVSREKKERFSLILESASTNQTSMYLCASSFAAGQANTEAFFGQGTRLTVV.